The 29 T cell receptor beta chains below all came from one sample that was sequenced in a study of beta chain features in type 1 diabetes. General observations from the study: People with Type 1 diabetes carried modestly yet significantly shorter TCRB CDR3s in all four CD4+ subsets.

Their antigens remain unidentified. Investigators reverse transcribed all isolated RNA, so they sequenced expressed TCRB transcripts. Libraries were prepared by immunoSEQ multiplex PCR; TCRdb keeps only in-frame clonotypes and omits some of them. The sample includes 150,000 or so clones, approximately 62% of them seen just once. Sequencing input: naive CD4+ T cells from blood. The receptors here all came from a man aged 25 to 40 with type 1 diabetes.

This clone turned up a few times. The rearrangement uses TRBV29-1 and TRBJ2-3; D unresolved. There are 12 residues in the CDR3. Trimming pared 8 bases from V and 0 bases from J, leaving 9 bases between. CDR1 is SQVTM and CDR2 is ANQGSEA in the germline V gene. The CDR3 nucleotides are TGCAGCATTCTCCACAGCACAGATACGCAGTATTTT. Translated: CSILHSTDTQYF.

The chain is built from TRBV30 and TRBJ1-1; a weak D match, TRBD1 (6 bases). The CDR3 is made up of 14 amino acids. With 0 bases removed from V and 3 bases from J, the gap between germline ends came to 11 bases. Germline values: CDR1 GTSNPN, CDR2 SVGIG (reference sequence). The CDR3 nucleotides read TGTGCCTGGAGTGTATCGGACAGACACACTGAAGCTTTCTTT. This sequence encodes CAWSVSDRHTEAFF. Complete variable domain (other parts from reference TRBV30 and TRBJ1-1): SQTIHQWPATLVQPVGSPLSLECTVEGTSNPNLYWYRQAAGRGLQLLFYSVGIGQISSEVPQNLSASRPQDRQFILSSKKLLLSDSGFYLCAWSVSDRHTEAFFGQGTRLTVV.

V usage is TRBV7-2 and J usage is TRBJ2-7; D is possibly TRBD1 (5 bases). CDR1 is SGHTA and CDR2 is FQGNSA in the germline V gene. V was cut by 5 bases and J by 0 bases, with 20 bases left in between. This CDR3 is built from 17 residues. The CDR3 coding sequence is TGTGCCAGCAGCCTACGCCACGACAGTTCCGGCTCCTACGAGCAGTACTTC. Translation gives CASSLRHDSSGSYEQYF.

The V call is TRBV25-1, the J call TRBJ2-7, with 9 bases aligning to TRBD1. Germline V CDR1 and CDR2: MGHDK, SYGVNS. After removal of 4 bases from V and 3 bases from J, the junction contained 13 bases not matched to a gene. The CDR3 totals 17 residues. CDR3 bases: TGTGCCAGCAGTGCCGTAACTTCCGGGACAGGGAACTACGAGCAGTACTTC. Amino acid sequence: CASSAVTSGTGNYEQYF.

The V gene is TRBV4-1, the J gene TRBJ2-5; D is ambiguous. Germline values: CDR1 MGHRA, CDR2 YSYEKL. Trimming stripped 2 bases from V and 5 bases from J, with 24 bases between. This CDR3 spans 18 amino acids. The chain's CDR3 is CASSQTTLGPKDGETQYF. CDR3 DNA sequence: TGCGCCAGCAGCCAAACTACCCTCGGCCCCAAAGACGGGGAGACCCAGTACTTC.

The rearrangement links TRBV9 to TRBJ2-3; D remains unclear. The CDR3 runs 13 residues. Germline loops: CDR1 SGDLS, CDR2 YYNGEE. V gave up 2 bases and J gave up 1 base, with 5 bases separating them. This CDR3 is CASSVFGTDTQYF. CDR3 DNA sequence: TGTGCCAGCAGCGTTTTTGGCACAGATACGCAGTATTTT. The full variable domain, completed using reference TRBV9 and TRBJ2-3, is DSGVTQTPKHLITATGQRVTLRCSPRSGDLSVYWYQQSLDQGLQFLIQYYNGEERAKGNILERFSAQQFPDLHSELNLSSLELGDSALYFCASSVFGTDTQYFGPGTRLTVL.

This clone was seen once. The V gene is TRBV4-3, the J gene TRBJ2-7; D unresolved. The CDR3 has 15 amino acids. In germline, CDR1 is LGHNA, CDR2 YSLEER. V lost 4 bases and J lost 4, with 17 bases in between. In DNA, the CDR3 is TGCGCCAGCAGCCCCCAGTGGTCCCCGGGTTACGAGCAGTACTTC. Translation gives CASSPQWSPGYEQYF.

The chain employs TRBV11-3 and TRBJ2-1, with 7 positions matching TRBD2. The length of the CDR3 is 17 residues. Germline loops: CDR1 SGHNT, CDR2 YENEEA. J was trimmed by 2 bases and V by 5 bases; bases with no gene match: 12. The CDR3 spells CASSLGGGEQTYNEQFF. The CDR3 DNA follows: TGTGCCAGCAGCCTTGGCGGGGGTGAACAGACCTACAATGAGCAGTTCTTC.

This chain joins TRBV2 and TRBJ2-6, with no clear D. Germline values: CDR1 SNHLY, CDR2 FYNNEI. V was trimmed by 4 bases and J by 0 bases, leaving 7 bases between them. There are 15 residues in the CDR3. CDR3 sequence reads: CASSASGSGANVLTF. The CDR3 DNA follows: TGTGCCAGCAGTGCGTCGGGCTCTGGGGCCAACGTCCTGACTTTC.

This chain connects TRBV15 to TRBJ1-2; D remains unclear. Trimming stripped 1 base from V and 8 bases from J, with 8 bases between. The CDR3 length is 12 residues. Germline V gene data show CDR1 as LNHNV and CDR2 as YYDKDF (reference sequence). Written as DNA, the CDR3 is TGTGCCACCAGCAGAGGACTGGAGGGCTACACCTTC. Encoded protein: CATSRGLEGYTF.

This rearrangement joins TRBV7-2 to TRBJ1-2; maybe TRBD1 (5 bases). Germline lookup yields CDR1 SGHTA and CDR2 FQGNSA. Between the trimmed V and J ends, which lost 5 bases and 4 bases, there was a span of 5 bases. The CDR3 is 11 amino acids. Here the CDR3 reads CASSRGYGYTF. CDR3 in DNA: TGTGCCAGCAGCAGGGGCTATGGCTACACCTTC.

V gene TRBV30 combines with J gene TRBJ2-1; TRBD2 matches 8 bases. Germline loops: CDR1 GTSNPN, CDR2 SVGIG (reference sequence). The V segment lost 3 bases and the J segment 11 bases; nucleotides outside the gene matches: 12. The CDR3 consists of 14 residues. The CDR3 sequence: CAWRAPGLGVKQFF. CDR3 DNA: TGTGCCTGGAGGGCCCCGGGACTAGGAGTTAAGCAGTTCTTC.

The genes are TRBV9 and TRBJ1-1; D is ambiguous. In germline, CDR1 is SGDLS, CDR2 YYNGEE. The CDR3 totals 11 residues. The V and J ends lost 5 bases and 3 bases respectively, with 5 bases between them. The DNA of the CDR3 is TGTGCCAGCAGTGGGGACACTGAAGCTTTCTTT. Translating gives CASSGDTEAFF.

The J gene is TRBJ2-2, the V gene TRBV4-1; D is undetermined. V was clipped by 0 bases and J by 2 bases, with 7 bases between them. CDR3 length: 15 residues. The germline gives CDR1 MGHRA, CDR2 YSYEKL. CDR3 nucleotides: TGCGCCAGCAGCCAAGATCGGGCTAACACCGGGGAGCTGTTTTTT. It is translated as CASSQDRANTGELFF.

The chain couples TRBV20-1 to TRBJ2-3, with D unclear. Trimming took off 5 bases at V and 3 bases at J, with 6 bases between the two ends. CDR1 and CDR2 (germline): DFQATT, SNEGSKA (reference sequence). The CDR3 is 11 residues long. In nucleotides, the CDR3 is TGCAGTGCTTGGTTTACAGATACGCAGTATTTT. Its translation: CSAWFTDTQYF.

The chain links TRBV5-1 to TRBJ2-1; 13 nucleotides align to TRBD2. Germline assignment: CDR1 SGHRS and CDR2 YFSETQ. The J segment lost 3 bases and the V segment lost 4 bases, leaving 10 bases of the junction unmatched. The CDR3 has 18 residues. CDR3 DNA sequence: TGCGCCAGCAGCACCGGACTAGCGGGGGTGCTGTTCTACAATGAGCAGTTCTTC. Its protein is CASSTGLAGVLFYNEQFF. Drawing the rest from reference TRBV5-1 and TRBJ2-1, the complete variable domain is KAGVTQTPRYLIKTRGQQVTLSCSPISGHRSVSWYQQTPGQGLQFLFEYFSETQRNKGNFPGRFSGRQFSNSRSEMNVSTLELGDSALYLCASSTGLAGVLFYNEQFFGPGTRLTVL.

The rearrangement links TRBV9 to TRBJ1-6; D is perhaps TRBD1 (5 bases). Germline-derived CDR1 and CDR2 are SGDLS and YYNGEE. V lost 4 bases and J lost 10, with 12 bases in between. The CDR3 sequence is 13 residues long. CDR3 amino acids: CASSPGGVSPLHF. CDR3 nucleotides: TGTGCCAGCAGCCCCGGGGGGGTCTCACCCCTCCACTTT.

This chain connects TRBV20-1 to TRBJ2-1; D is unclear. The CDR3 length is 11 residues. The V gene lost 6 bases and the J gene lost 7 bases, with 10 bases spanning the gap. CDR1 is DFQATT, CDR2 SNEGSKA, per germline (reference sequence). In DNA form, the CDR3 reads TGCAGTGCGGTAGACGTAAATGAGCAGTTCTTC. This sequence encodes CSAVDVNEQFF.

Written as DNA, the CDR3 is TGCGCCAGCAGCTTCCGGGACCGAGGGTGGGATACGCAGTATTTT. As protein: CASSFRDRGWDTQYF. The gene calls are TRBV5-1 and TRBJ2-3, with D perhaps being TRBD1 or TRBD2 (5 bases each). Per germline, CDR1 SGHRS and CDR2 YFSETQ. The CDR3 totals 15 residues. V was pared by 2 bases and J by 6 bases, with 16 bases between.

The chain recombines TRBV6-1 with TRBJ2-3, with D maybe TRBD1 (6 bases). CDR3 length: 13 amino acids. V lost 6 bases and J 3 bases, leaving 10 bases between the germline ends. The V gene's germline CDR1 is MNHNS and CDR2 SASEGT. The CDR3: CASRGTGTDTQYF. The CDR3 coding sequence is TGTGCCAGCAGAGGCACAGGGACAGATACGCAGTATTTT.

The chain carries TRBV29-1 and TRBJ1-1, with unresolved D. CDR1 is SQVTM, CDR2 ANQGSEA, per germline. V lost 4 bases and J 1 base, leaving 10 bases between the germline ends. This CDR3 region has 13 residues. CDR3: CSVGWRTNTEAFF. The CDR3 nucleotides read TGCAGCGTTGGTTGGCGGACGAACACTGAAGCTTTCTTT.

This clone was observed a handful of times. V usage is TRBV5-1 and J usage is TRBJ2-5; D might be TRBD2 (5 bases). The V end lost 2 bases, the J end lost 5 bases, and 13 bases lay between the germline ends. Germline CDR1 SGHRS, CDR2 YFSETQ. CDR3 length: 14 amino acids. The CDR3 DNA is TGCGCCAGCAGCTTCGACTCTCCGGGGGAGACCCAGTACTTC. Translation: CASSFDSPGETQYF. The entire variable domain, with the rest obtained from reference TRBV5-1 and TRBJ2-5, is as follows: KAGVTQTPRYLIKTRGQQVTLSCSPISGHRSVSWYQQTPGQGLQFLFEYFSETQRNKGNFPGRFSGRQFSNSRSEMNVSTLELGDSALYLCASSFDSPGETQYFGPGTRLLVL.

The rearrangement links TRBV4-3 to TRBJ2-7; D perhaps matches TRBD2 (6 bases). Trimming stripped 3 bases from V and 3 bases from J, with 18 bases between. The CDR3 spans 16 residues. Germline V gives CDR1 LGHNA, CDR2 YSLEER. Written as DNA, the CDR3 is TGCGCCAGCAGCCACGGCGCGGGGCCGACCCTCTACGAGCAGTACTTC. Encoded protein: CASSHGAGPTLYEQYF.

The chain has TRBV15 and TRBJ2-7; D uncertain. The CDR3 runs 13 residues. Germline V gives CDR1 LNHNV, CDR2 YYDKDF (reference sequence). Trimming left V 1 base short and J 3 bases short, with 7 bases between. CDR3 nucleotide sequence: TGTGCCACCAGCAGAGCACAGTTCTACGAGCAGTACTTC. It specifies CATSRAQFYEQYF.

The chain combines TRBV30 with TRBJ1-6; no reliable D call. CDR3 size: 11 residues. V gave up 4 bases and J gave up 7 bases, with 5 bases separating them. Germline CDR1 and CDR2: GTSNPN and SVGIG (reference sequence). The DNA of the CDR3 is TGTGCCTGGACACTCAATTCACCCCTCCACTTT. Amino acid sequence: CAWTLNSPLHF.

V is TRBV12-5 and J is TRBJ2-5; D remains unclear. This CDR3 is built from 12 residues. Trimming took off 2 bases at V and 4 bases at J, with 5 bases between the two ends. Germline V gene sequence: CDR1 LGHNT, CDR2 FRNRAP. For the CDR3, the DNA is TGTGCTAGTGGTTTGCCAGCAGAGACCCAGTACTTC. Translation gives CASGLPAETQYF.

The chain has TRBV10-3 and TRBJ2-1; D not certain. V gave up 0 bases and J gave up 4 bases, with 7 bases separating them. Germline V gene sequence: CDR1 ENHRY, CDR2 SYGVKD. The CDR3 contains 14 residues. The CDR3 reads CAISESTEYNEQFF. CDR3 sequence (DNA): TGTGCCATCAGTGAGTCTACAGAATACAATGAGCAGTTCTTC.

The rearrangement links TRBV2 to TRBJ2-5; TRBD2 agrees at 14 bases. The CDR3 has 15 amino acids. CDR1 and CDR2 from the germline V gene are SNHLY and FYNNEI. Trimming cost V 3 bases and J 4 bases; bases outside gene matches: 1. The CDR3 here is CASSDGTSGGETQYF. The CDR3 DNA follows: TGTGCCAGCAGTGACGGGACTAGCGGGGGAGAGACCCAGTACTTC.

J is TRBJ2-1 and V is TRBV7-9; D call uncertain. This CDR3 spans 11 amino acids. The V and J ends lost 3 bases and 16 bases respectively, with 13 bases between them. Germline CDR1 and CDR2: SEHNR and FQNEAQ (reference sequence). The DNA for the CDR3 is TGTGCCAGCAGCTTCCGGGCCCCAGATTTCTTC. This gives the protein CASSFRAPDFF.